This passage covers 32 T cell receptor beta chains from one sample sequenced in a study of CD8+ T cells in alopecia areata. RNA was isolated and reverse transcribed to cDNA, the sequencing template. The protocol was immunoSEQ multiplex PCR, while the TCRdb copy is restricted to in-frame clones and leaves out a portion. The data show some 110,000 clones, roughly two fifths seen once. The sample taken for sequencing was CD4+ T cells sorted from blood. Receptors originate from a human donor with alopecia areata.

The rearrangement links TRBV29-1 to TRBJ2-3; the D gene is possibly TRBD2 (6 bases). The CDR3 has 15 residues. The V gene lost 4 bases and the J gene lost 0 bases, with 14 bases spanning the gap. Germline lookup yields CDR1 SQVTM and CDR2 ANQGSEA. The CDR3 sequence is CSVGAGKFSTDTQYF. DNA of the CDR3: TGCAGCGTTGGTGCGGGGAAATTTAGCACAGATACGCAGTATTTT.

V usage is TRBV14 and J usage is TRBJ2-1; D unresolved. Trimming stripped 0 bases from V and 7 bases from J, with 10 bases between. The CDR3 extends over 14 amino acids. Per germline, CDR1 SGHDN and CDR2 FVKESK. The CDR3 here is CASSQDILRNEQFF. DNA for the CDR3: TGTGCCAGCAGCCAAGATATTCTGCGGAATGAGCAGTTCTTC.

J is TRBJ1-4 and V is TRBV6-5, with 8 bases aligning to TRBD1. The germline CDR1 and CDR2 sequences are MNHEY and SVGAGI. With V trimmed by 6 bases and J by 3 bases, 3 bases remained unmatched. This CDR3 is built from 14 residues. CDR3 DNA: TGTGCCAGCAGCCTCAGGGGGCCTAATGAAAAACTGTTTTTT. It codes for CASSLRGPNEKLFF.

The V and J genes are TRBV4-1 and TRBJ2-1; no clear D. Trimming removed 4 bases at V and 8 bases at J, with 21 bases between. Germline lookup yields CDR1 MGHRA and CDR2 YSYEKL. CDR3 length: 16 residues. DNA for the CDR3: TGCGCCAGCAGCCGGGTCAAACGTTCTAGTGGGGATGAGCAGTTCTTC. It yields the protein CASSRVKRSSGDEQFF.

This chain links TRBV29-1 with TRBJ1-2; no clear D. V was trimmed by 6 bases and J by 4 bases, leaving 18 bases between them. The germline gives CDR1 SQVTM, CDR2 ANQGSEA. The CDR3 totals 14 residues. The CDR3 loop reads CSVGPRPVSYGYTF. CDR3 DNA sequence: TGCAGCGTCGGGCCCAGGCCCGTGAGCTATGGCTACACCTTC.

The chain joins TRBV27 to TRBJ2-2; TRBD1 matches at 7 bases. V shed 8 bases and J 2 bases; nucleotides not matched to a gene: 5. Germline CDR1 is MNHEY and CDR2 is SMNVEV (reference sequence). CDR3 length: 14 residues. Here the CDR3 reads CASQGQPNTGELFF. The CDR3 coding sequence is TGTGCCAGCCAGGGACAGCCTAACACCGGGGAGCTGTTTTTT.

As concerns this clone: The sample holds other DNA sequences that translate to the same CDR3. The rearrangement joins TRBV29-1 to TRBJ1-5, with D tentatively TRBD1 (6 bases). Germline CDR1 SQVTM, CDR2 ANQGSEA. V was clipped by 5 bases and J by 0 bases, with 8 bases between them. The CDR3 totals 13 residues. The CDR3 spells CSVRTDSNQPQHF. CDR3 bases: TGCAGCGTTAGGACAGATAGCAATCAGCCCCAGCATTTT.

The chain uses TRBV6-5 and TRBJ2-5, with 7 bases matching TRBD1. With 2 bases clipped from V and 5 bases from J, the junction kept 5 bases outside the gene matches. The CDR3 is 14 residues long. The germline V gene encodes CDR1 MNHEY and CDR2 SVGAGI. CDR3 sequence reads: CASSYEQGLETQYF. DNA of the CDR3: TGTGCCAGCAGTTACGAACAGGGGTTGGAGACCCAGTACTTC.

The V and J genes are TRBV2 and TRBJ2-7, with D possibly being TRBD1 or TRBD2 (6 bases each). The CDR3 consists of 15 residues. The germline V gene has CDR1 SNHLY and CDR2 FYNNEI. The V end was cut by 8 bases, the J end by 7 bases, with 24 bases between. CDR3 region: CASRRGGETVLEQYF. In DNA, the CDR3 is TGTGCCAGCCGCAGGGGCGGGGAGACGGTTTTGGAGCAGTACTTC.

This clone was seen more than once but under ten times. V gene TRBV7-2 combines with J gene TRBJ2-4, with a tentative D call TRBD1 (6 bases). In germline, CDR1 is SGHTA, CDR2 FQGNSA. This CDR3 is built from 13 residues. Trimming stripped 4 bases from V and 6 bases from J, with 10 bases between. The CDR3 DNA reads as TGTGCCAGCAGCTCCGAGACAGGAAACATTCAGTACTTC. This codes for CASSSETGNIQYF.

This clone was detected a few times. The rearrangement joins TRBV18 to TRBJ1-5; unclear D gene. Looked up from germline, CDR1 is KGHSH and CDR2 is LQKENI. The CDR3 has 13 amino acids. Trimming shortened V by 2 bases and J by 5 bases, and 7 bases separated the two germline ends. In DNA, the CDR3 is TGTGCCAGCTCACCAGGAGGTGATCAGCCCCAGCATTTT. Translated, it gives CASSPGGDQPQHF. Filled out from reference TRBV18 and TRBJ1-5, the complete variable domain reads NAGVMQNPRHLVRRRGQEARLRCSPMKGHSHVYWYRQLPEEGLKFMVYLQKENIIDESGMPKERFSAEFPKEGPSILRIQQVVRGDSAAYFCASSPGGDQPQHFGDGTRLSIL.

The rearrangement links TRBV23-1 to TRBJ1-5; D call uncertain. TRBV23-1 is identified as an open reading frame with a role that is uncertain. V lost 2 bases and J lost 2, with 13 bases in between. CDR3 length: 16 amino acids. The CDR3 is CASSQEHPRGNQPQHF. In DNA form, the CDR3 reads TGCGCCAGCAGTCAAGAGCACCCCCGGGGCAATCAGCCCCAGCATTTT.

The chain is built from TRBV29-1 and TRBJ2-1; 9 bases fit TRBD2. Germline V gene sequence: CDR1 SQVTM, CDR2 ANQGSEA. This CDR3 comprises 14 residues. V trimming: 7 bases; J trimming: 0 bases; junction bases outside the gene matches: 4. CDR3 coding DNA: TGCAGCGGGCGGGAGGGCCCCTCCTACAATGAGCAGTTCTTC. Translating gives CSGREGPSYNEQFF.

This clone was detected only a few times. CDR3 sequence reads: CALGLPDTQYF. In DNA, the CDR3 is TGTGCCTTGGGACTTCCAGATACGCAGTATTTT. The chain uses TRBV30 and TRBJ2-3; D may be TRBD2 (6 bases). This CDR3 has 11 residues. V lost 7 bases and J 4 bases, leaving 9 bases between the germline ends. The germline V gene encodes CDR1 GTSNPN and CDR2 SVGIG (reference sequence). The full variable domain, rest sourced from reference TRBV30 and TRBJ2-3, is SQTIHQWPATLVQPVGSPLSLECTVEGTSNPNLYWYRQAAGRGLQLLFYSVGIGQISSEVPQNLSASRPQDRQFILSSKKLLLSDSGFYLCALGLPDTQYFGPGTRLTVL.

The chain recombines TRBV30 with TRBJ1-2; tentatively, D is TRBD1 (5 bases). Germline loops: CDR1 GTSNPN, CDR2 SVGIG (reference sequence). The V gene lost 8 bases and the J gene lost 4 bases, with 14 bases spanning the gap. CDR3 length: 12 residues. This CDR3 reads CAAGTEPYGYTF. The CDR3 nucleotides are TGTGCCGCCGGGACGGAACCCTATGGCTACACCTTC.

The gene calls are TRBV29-1 and TRBJ2-1; tentative D call: TRBD2 (5 bases). CDR3 length: 11 amino acids. V was trimmed by 8 bases and J by 6 bases, leaving 11 bases between them. CDR1 and CDR2 from the germline V gene are SQVTM and ANQGSEA. The DNA of the CDR3 is TGCAGCTCCGGACTTGTCAATGAGCAGTTCTTC. Protein: CSSGLVNEQFF.

A word on this clone: Relative to the germline gene, one junction end is altered; a read error may explain this. Different DNA sequences within this sample yield the same CDR3. The CDR3 nucleotides are TGCGCCAGCAGCTTGGAGGCTAGCGGGTTGAGGATGGGTGAGCAATTCTTC. The encoded protein is CASSLEASGLRMGEQFF. This sequence joins TRBV5-1 and TRBJ2-1; 8 bases align to TRBD2. The length of the CDR3 is 17 residues. Germline values: CDR1 SGHRS, CDR2 YFSETQ.

Only one count was recorded for this clone. The rearrangement links TRBV28 to TRBJ1-2, with unresolved D. V shed 6 bases and J shed 4 bases, with 12 bases lying between them. CDR1 is MDHEN and CDR2 is SYDVKM in the germline V gene. The CDR3 extends over 13 amino acids. CDR3 sequence reads: CASSPTSGYGYTF. The CDR3 DNA sequence: TGTGCCAGCAGCCCAACCTCAGGCTATGGCTACACCTTC.

The chain combines TRBV29-1 with TRBJ1-2; TRBD1 is a possible D gene (5 bases). The CDR3 length is 12 residues. Germline CDR1 reads SQVTM; CDR2 reads ANQGSEA. V was cut by 3 bases and J by 5 bases, with 10 bases left in between. The CDR3 sequence is CSVEAGLYGYTF. As DNA, the CDR3 is TGCAGCGTTGAGGCAGGGTTATATGGCTACACCTTC.

The chain is built from TRBV5-1 and TRBJ2-5; TRBD1 matches at 11 bases. The CDR3 sequence is 17 residues long. The J segment lost 5 bases and the V segment lost 2 bases, leaving 11 bases of the junction unmatched. Germline V gene sequence: CDR1 SGHRS, CDR2 YFSETQ. This CDR3 reads CASSFGTWTGGLETQYF. In nucleotides, the CDR3 is TGCGCCAGCAGCTTTGGGACCTGGACAGGGGGCTTGGAGACCCAGTACTTC.

V and J are TRBV11-2 and TRBJ2-1; 7 bases match TRBD2. The CDR3 consists of 16 residues. V dropped 1 base and J dropped 8; count of bases not matched to a gene: 11. Per the germline V gene, CDR1 is SGHAT and CDR2 is FQNNGV. CDR3 coding DNA: TGTGCCAGCAGCTTAGCCGTAGCGGGCCGAGGGGATGAGCAGTTCTTC. As protein: CASSLAVAGRGDEQFF.

This clone occurred a few times. The chain uses TRBV19 and TRBJ1-1; 9 nucleotides match TRBD1. J was trimmed by 7 bases and V by 5 bases; bases with no gene match: 5. CDR1 LNHDA and CDR2 SQIVND come from the germline V gene (reference sequence). CDR3 length: 13 amino acids. This chain's CDR3 is CASSAQGAFEAFF. The CDR3 nucleotides read TGTGCCAGTAGTGCACAGGGGGCTTTTGAAGCTTTCTTT.

The chain carries TRBV2 and TRBJ2-7; TRBD2 matches at 9 bases. CDR1 SNHLY and CDR2 FYNNEI come from the germline V gene. The CDR3 extends over 14 amino acids. J lost 6 bases, V lost 7 bases, and 10 bases had no gene match. The CDR3 bases are TGTGCCAGCAACTCCCAAGCGGGAGGATTCGAGCAGTACTTC. Its protein is CASNSQAGGFEQYF.

V is TRBV5-6 and J is TRBJ2-4; TRBD2 is a possible D gene (5 bases). CDR1 is SGHDT and CDR2 is YYEEEE in the germline V gene. The CDR3 spans 15 residues. V lost 0 bases and J lost 8, with 15 bases in between. CDR3 residues: CASSLVVARDDIQYF. The CDR3, as DNA: TGTGCCAGCAGCTTGGTTGTAGCCCGGGATGACATTCAGTACTTC. The whole variable domain, remainder taken from reference TRBV5-6 and TRBJ2-4, is DAGVTQSPTHLIKTRGQQVTLRCSPKSGHDTVSWYQQALGQGPQFIFQYYEEEERQRGNFPDRFSGHQFPNYSSELNVNALLLGDSALYLCASSLVVARDDIQYFGAGTRLSVL.

This sequence joins TRBV7-2 and TRBJ2-7; TRBD1 agrees at 9 bases. Per the germline V gene, CDR1 is SGHTA and CDR2 is FQGNSA. The CDR3 is 15 residues long. The V segment lost 5 bases and the J segment 6 bases; nucleotides outside the gene matches: 11. Here the CDR3 reads CASSPMRGQGSEQYF. In DNA form, the CDR3 reads TGTGCCAGCAGCCCAATGAGGGGACAGGGAAGCGAGCAGTACTTC.

Of note for this clone: The junction departs from germline at one end; a sequencing error may be responsible. The genes are TRBV29-1 and TRBJ2-7; D possibly uses TRBD1 or TRBD2 (5 bases each). The end of the DNA aligns better with TRBJ2-5, so the J call may be wrong. The CDR3 is made up of 13 amino acids. Germline V lookup: CDR1 SQVTM, CDR2 ANQGSEA. CDR3 nucleotide sequence: TGCAGCGTTGATGGGACCGACCACGAGACCCAGTACTTC. This gives the protein CSVDGTDHETQYF.

V and J are TRBV5-4 and TRBJ2-7, with 8 bases that match TRBD1. The germline CDR1 and CDR2 sequences are SGHNT and YYREEE (reference sequence). The CDR3 runs 13 residues. V shed 4 bases and J 3 bases; nucleotides not matched to a gene: 3. The CDR3 loop is CASSKGQDYEQYF. In DNA, the CDR3 is TGTGCCAGCAGCAAGGGACAGGACTACGAGCAGTACTTC.

This clone was detected only a few times. The chain has TRBV29-1 and TRBJ1-2; D possibly corresponds to TRBD1 (6 bases). The germline V and J ends were trimmed by 4 bases and 2 bases, with 23 bases remaining between them. This CDR3 region has 17 residues. Germline CDR1 reads SQVTM; CDR2 reads ANQGSEA. As DNA, the CDR3 is TGCAGCGTTGTTGGTGGCGCAGGGGCAACCATAAACTATGGCTACACCTTC. It encodes CSVVGGAGATINYGYTF.

The rearrangement links TRBV9 to TRBJ1-4, with 11 positions matching TRBD1. The CDR3 consists of 15 residues. The V and J ends lost 3 bases and 5 bases, in that order; junction bases with no gene match: 3. Looked up from germline, CDR1 is SGDLS and CDR2 is YYNGEE. The CDR3, as DNA: TGTGCCAGCAGCGCCCGGGACAGGGGGAATGAAAAACTGTTTTTT. Translated: CASSARDRGNEKLFF.

This clone has more than one count but fewer than ten. DNA for the CDR3: TGTGCCAGCAGTGCGGAGGGACAGGGCTCACCCCTCCACTTT. Its protein product is CASSAEGQGSPLHF. The genes are TRBV2 and TRBJ1-6, with 9 bases that match TRBD1. V was pared by 4 bases and J by 10 bases, with 5 bases of the junction left unmatched. The CDR3 is made up of 14 amino acids. Germline CDR1 and CDR2: SNHLY and FYNNEI.

The chain is built from TRBV30 and TRBJ1-2; tentative D call: TRBD1 (6 bases). The CDR3 is made up of 13 amino acids. Germline lookup yields CDR1 GTSNPN and CDR2 SVGIG (reference sequence). V was clipped by 4 bases and J by 3 bases, with 12 bases between them. The CDR3 protein is CAWTRTEYYGYTF. CDR3 nucleotides: TGTGCCTGGACCCGGACAGAATACTATGGCTACACCTTC.

The chain employs TRBV29-1 and TRBJ2-1; TRBD2 matches at 7 bases. CDR1 is SQVTM and CDR2 is ANQGSEA in the germline V gene. V lost 7 bases to trimming and J lost 4 bases; unmatched junction nucleotides: 13. CDR3 length: 15 amino acids. CDR3 region: CSDHPRGEGYNEQFF. DNA of the CDR3: TGCAGCGACCACCCGCGAGGGGAGGGATACAATGAGCAGTTCTTC.